The 15 T cell receptor beta chains reported below all come from one sample, sequenced in a study of CD8 T cells in Susac syndrome. An amount of RNA that ranged from roughly 0.5 to 1 ug was reverse transcribed with random hexamers. MiXCR was run by TCRdb on the immunoSEQ multiplex PCR reads, yielding one entry per CDR3 protein. The sample shows about 440,000 distinct CDR3 sequences, 75% to 90% of them seen only once. Material: CD8+ T cells from PBMCs. These receptors came from a human donor with multiple sclerosis.

This chain connects TRBV30 to TRBJ2-1; TRBD2 matches 15 bases. V dropped 4 bases and J dropped 5; count of bases not matched to a gene: 27. The V gene's germline CDR1 is GTSNPN and CDR2 SVGIG (reference sequence). This CDR3 is 23 amino acids long. The CDR3 sequence: CAWNKVWRETGTSGRRDDNEQFF. CDR3 in DNA: TGTGCCTGGAACAAGGTTTGGAGAGAAACCGGGACTAGCGGGAGGAGGGATGACAATGAGCAGTTCTTC.

J is TRBJ1-2 and V is TRBV19; 7 bases align to TRBD1. Germline V gene lookup returns CDR1 LNHDA and CDR2 SQIVND (reference sequence). The length of the CDR3 is 15 residues. V lost 5 bases, J lost 4 bases, and 10 bases stayed unmatched. For the CDR3, the DNA is TGTGCCAGTAGTCTTCCCCAGGGACAGCCCTATGGCTACACCTTC. It codes for CASSLPQGQPYGYTF.

This chain joins TRBV5-1 and TRBJ1-2; 10 bases agree with TRBD1. Per germline, CDR1 SGHRS and CDR2 YFSETQ. The CDR3 spans 14 residues. V lost 3 bases to trimming and J lost 5 bases; unmatched junction nucleotides: 4. The CDR3 protein is CASSWGQGLYGYTF. Here the CDR3 DNA reads TGCGCCAGCAGCTGGGGACAGGGGCTGTATGGCTACACCTTC.

The chain carries TRBV29-1 and TRBJ1-1, with 9 bases matching TRBD1. Germline CDR1 is SQVTM and CDR2 is ANQGSEA. V lost 6 bases and J lost 10; bases outside the gene matches: 3. The CDR3 loop spans 10 amino acids. The CDR3 reads CSVNRGLAFF. The CDR3 nucleotides read TGCAGCGTGAACAGGGGGCTAGCTTTCTTT.

This chain uses TRBV12-3 or TRBV12-4 with TRBJ1-4, with D hard to call. Trimming took 3 bases from V and 10 from J, leaving 6 bases between them. The CDR3 is made up of 11 amino acids. CDR3 sequence (DNA): TGTGCCAGCAGTTTTGAAGGAAAACTGTTTTTT. Its protein product is CASSFEGKLFF.

On this clonotype itself: Its ends do not fully match the called genes, so a read error is possible. This chain uses TRBV19 with TRBJ1-5; TRBD1 matches 7 bases. This CDR3 spans 15 amino acids. Germline-derived CDR1 and CDR2 are LNHDA and SQIVND (reference sequence). The DNA for the CDR3 is TGTGCCAGTATTCTAACCGGGACAGCGAATCCGCCCCAGCATTTT. Its protein is CASILTGTANPPQHF.

The chain links TRBV6-1 to TRBJ2-1; 7 nucleotides line up with TRBD1. Germline V gene data show CDR1 as MNHNS and CDR2 as SASEGT. The CDR3 covers 18 residues. J lost 1 base, V lost 1 base, and 10 bases had no gene match. In nucleotides, the CDR3 is TGTGCCAGCAGTGAAGGGAGAAGTACAGGGGATTCCTACAATGAGCAGTTCTTC. Translating gives CASSEGRSTGDSYNEQFF.

This chain links TRBV7-8 with TRBJ2-7; TRBD1 is a possible D gene (5 bases). The CDR3 has 15 residues. Trimming cost V 1 base and J 0 bases, with 10 bases left between them. Germline lookup yields CDR1 SGHVS and CDR2 FQNEAQ. The CDR3 DNA sequence: TGTGCCAGCAGCTTAGGGGGCCTCCTCTCCTACGAGCAGTACTTC. Its protein product is CASSLGGLLSYEQYF. The whole variable domain, remainder taken from reference TRBV7-8 and TRBJ2-7, is GAGVSQSPRYKVAKRGQDVALRCDPISGHVSLFWYQQALGQGPEFLTYFQNEAQLDKSGLPSDRFFAERPEGSVSTLKIQRTQQEDSAVYLCASSLGGLLSYEQYFGPGTRLTVT.

The gene calls are TRBV6-5 and TRBJ2-1, with 13 bases matching TRBD2. Unmatched junction bases numbered 0, after V lost 2 bases and J lost 2 bases. In germline, CDR1 is MNHEY, CDR2 SVGAGI. The CDR3 runs to 16 residues. The CDR3 region is CASSYTSGGAYNEQFF. The DNA for the CDR3 is TGTGCCAGCAGTTACACTAGCGGGGGGGCCTACAATGAGCAGTTCTTC.

A few counts support this clonotype. The chain combines TRBV6-2 or TRBV6-3 with TRBJ1-1; D call uncertain. In germline, CDR1 is MNHEY, CDR2 SVGEGT. CDR3 length: 14 amino acids. The V gene lost 2 bases and the J gene lost 0 bases, with 7 bases spanning the gap. CDR3 coding DNA: TGTGCCAGCAGTTACGGCCGAATGAACACTGAAGCTTTCTTT. Translation: CASSYGRMNTEAFF.

J is TRBJ2-3 and V is TRBV7-9; 10 bases agree with TRBD2. Unmatched junction bases numbered 4, after V lost 2 bases and J lost 2 bases. Germline V CDR1 and CDR2: SEHNR, FQNEAQ (reference sequence). The CDR3 loop spans 16 amino acids. Here the CDR3 reads CASSLRTSGNTDTQYF. Written as DNA, the CDR3 is TGTGCCAGCAGCTTACGGACTAGCGGAAACACAGATACGCAGTATTTT.

This chain links TRBV4-1 with TRBJ2-7; 7 nucleotides align to TRBD2. Germline trimming cut 1 base from V and 0 bases from J; bases unmatched to any gene: 6. CDR3 length equals 16 residues. Germline V gene lookup returns CDR1 MGHRA and CDR2 YSYEKL. Here the CDR3 reads CASSQGFPSGSYEQYF. DNA of the CDR3: TGCGCCAGCAGCCAAGGGTTTCCTAGCGGCTCCTACGAGCAGTACTTC.

This clonotype has a single count. The CDR3 is CASSPDGSPRSYEQYF. The CDR3 coding sequence is TGTGCCAGCTCCCCCGACGGGAGCCCCCGCTCCTACGAGCAGTACTTC. The genes are TRBV6-1 and TRBJ2-7; weak D call: TRBD2 (6 bases). The CDR3 has 16 residues. Trimming pared 8 bases from V and 0 bases from J, leaving 20 bases between. Germline V gene sequence: CDR1 MNHNS, CDR2 SASEGT.

This clonotype was observed once. This chain links TRBV19 with TRBJ2-2; D not certain. Germline V gives CDR1 LNHDA, CDR2 SQIVND (reference sequence). This CDR3 comprises 12 residues. Trimming shortened V by 3 bases and J by 6 bases, and 5 bases separated the two germline ends. The CDR3 region is CASSIIPGELFF. The CDR3 region has the DNA TGTGCCAGTAGTATTATCCCCGGGGAGCTGTTTTTT.

This clonotype was seen a single time. CDR3 DNA sequence: TGCGCCAGCAGGCCCCGGAGGGGCTCTGGAAACACCATATATTTT. Amino acids: CASRPRRGSGNTIYF. The chain joins TRBV10-2 to TRBJ1-3, with TRBD1 as a possible D gene (5 bases). The V end lost 6 bases, the J end lost 0 bases, and 12 bases lay between the germline ends. CDR1 and CDR2 from the germline V gene are WSHSY and SAAADI. This CDR3 contains 15 residues.